This T cell receptor (beta chain) stems from a study of T cells after yellow fever vaccination. CDR1 and CDR2 (germline): SGHTA, FQGNSA. The V segment lost 5 bases and the J segment 0 bases; nucleotides outside the gene matches: 4. The CDR3 loop spans 15 amino acids. TCRdb re-called the 5' RACE reads through MiXCR, storing one row per CDR3 protein. The repertoire has 300,000 to 350,000 distinct CDR3 sequences, 8.1% of them found once; the top ten carry 17%. This clonotype was counted a few times. The clonotype originates from a man younger than 35 who received the YFV17D yellow fever vaccine. Sequencing was performed on PBMCs, taken roughly seven weeks after the first yellow fever vaccination. The rearrangement links TRBV7-2 to TRBJ1-1; 9 bases align to TRBD1. The CDR3 loop is CASSPGTGMNTEAFF. Here the CDR3 DNA reads TGTGCCAGCAGCCCCGGGACAGGGATGAACACTGAAGCTTTCTTT.